This T cell receptor beta chain was found in a study of cytomegalovirus exposure and HLA in healthy donors. Only a few counts were recorded for this clone. The germline gives CDR1 SNHLY, CDR2 FYNNEI. Germline trimming cut 8 bases from V and 1 base from J; bases unmatched to any gene: 4. This CDR3 contains 13 residues. 60 Vbeta and 13 Jbeta primers were used in PCR. The table came from immunoSEQ multiplex PCR; TCRdb's copy has only in-frame clones and leaves some out. The repertoire has under 200,000 clones, roughly 80% of them found once; the top ten carry about 0.89%. Sequencing was carried out using PBMCs. The receptor's source is a girl aged 2-10 years in good health and CMV-seropositive. The genes are TRBV2 and TRBJ1-1; 7 nucleotides agree with TRBD1. CDR3 bases: TGTGCCAGCGAGTACAGGGGGAACACTGAAGCTTTCTTT. Translated, it gives CASEYRGNTEAFF.